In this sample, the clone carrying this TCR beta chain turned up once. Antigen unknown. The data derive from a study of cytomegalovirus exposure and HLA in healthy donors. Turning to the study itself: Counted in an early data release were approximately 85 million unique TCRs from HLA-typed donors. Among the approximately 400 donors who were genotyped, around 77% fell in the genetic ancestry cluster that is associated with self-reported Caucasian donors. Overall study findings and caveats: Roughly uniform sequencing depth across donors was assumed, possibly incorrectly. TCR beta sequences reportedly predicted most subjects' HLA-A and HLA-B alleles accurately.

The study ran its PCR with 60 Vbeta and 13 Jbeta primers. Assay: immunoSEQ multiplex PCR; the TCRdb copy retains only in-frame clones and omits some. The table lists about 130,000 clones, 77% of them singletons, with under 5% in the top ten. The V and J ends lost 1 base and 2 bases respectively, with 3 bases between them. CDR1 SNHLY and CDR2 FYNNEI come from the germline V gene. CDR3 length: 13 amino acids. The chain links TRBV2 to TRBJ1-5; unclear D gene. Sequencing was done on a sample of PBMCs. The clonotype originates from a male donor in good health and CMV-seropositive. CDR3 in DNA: TGTGCCAGCAGTGAAGGCGGCAATCAGCCCCAGCATTTT. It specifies CASSEGGNQPQHF. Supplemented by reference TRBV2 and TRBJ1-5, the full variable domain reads EPEVTQTPSHQVTQMGQEVILRCVPISNHLYFYWYRQILGQKVEFLVSFYNNEISEKSEIFDDQFSVERPDGSNFTLKIRSTKLEDSAMYFCASSEGGNQPQHFGDGTRLSIL.